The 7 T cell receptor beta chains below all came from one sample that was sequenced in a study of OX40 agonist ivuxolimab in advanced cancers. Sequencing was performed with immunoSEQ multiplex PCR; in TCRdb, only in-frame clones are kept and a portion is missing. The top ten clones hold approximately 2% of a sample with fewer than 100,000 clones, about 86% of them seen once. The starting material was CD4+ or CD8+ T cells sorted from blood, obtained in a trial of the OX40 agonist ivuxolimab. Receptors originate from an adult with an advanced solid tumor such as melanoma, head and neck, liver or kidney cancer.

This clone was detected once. The CDR3 DNA follows: TGTGCCAGCAGCGTCGGAGGTGACGGGGAGCTGTTTTTT. Its translation is CASSVGGDGELFF. The rearrangement uses TRBV9 and TRBJ2-2; D is perhaps TRBD2 (5 bases). V was cut by 2 bases and J by 7 bases, with 9 bases left in between. The CDR3 is 13 amino acids. CDR1 is SGDLS, CDR2 YYNGEE, per germline.

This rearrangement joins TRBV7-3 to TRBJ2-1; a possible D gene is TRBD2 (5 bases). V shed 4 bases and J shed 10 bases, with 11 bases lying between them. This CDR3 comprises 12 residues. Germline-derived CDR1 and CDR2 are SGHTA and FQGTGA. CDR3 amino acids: CASSSSGGEQFF. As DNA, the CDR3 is TGTGCCAGCAGCTCGTCAGGCGGGGAGCAGTTCTTC.

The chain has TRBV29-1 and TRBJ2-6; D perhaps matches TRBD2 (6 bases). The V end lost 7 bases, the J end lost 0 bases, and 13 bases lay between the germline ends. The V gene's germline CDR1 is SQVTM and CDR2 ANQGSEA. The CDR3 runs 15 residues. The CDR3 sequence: CSAGDRDSGANVLTF. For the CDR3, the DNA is TGCAGCGCGGGGGACCGGGACTCTGGGGCCAACGTCCTGACTTTC.

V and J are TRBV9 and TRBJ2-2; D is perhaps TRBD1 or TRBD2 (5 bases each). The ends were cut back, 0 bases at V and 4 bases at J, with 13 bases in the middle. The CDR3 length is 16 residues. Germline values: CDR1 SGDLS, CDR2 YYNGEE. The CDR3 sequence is CASSVGIGTSTGELFF. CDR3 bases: TGTGCCAGCAGCGTAGGGATAGGGACCTCCACCGGGGAGCTGTTTTTT.

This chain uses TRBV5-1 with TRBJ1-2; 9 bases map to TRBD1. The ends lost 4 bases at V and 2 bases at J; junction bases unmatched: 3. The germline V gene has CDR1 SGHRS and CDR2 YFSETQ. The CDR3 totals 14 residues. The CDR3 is CASSRDRVNYGYTF. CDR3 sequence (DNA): TGCGCCAGCAGCCGGGACAGGGTGAACTATGGCTACACCTTC.

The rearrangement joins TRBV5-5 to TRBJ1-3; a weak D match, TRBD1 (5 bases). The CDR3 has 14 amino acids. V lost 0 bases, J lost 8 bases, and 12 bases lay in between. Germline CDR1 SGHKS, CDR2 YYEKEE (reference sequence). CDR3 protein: CASSLDQGTDTIYF. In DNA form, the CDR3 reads TGTGCCAGCAGCTTGGACCAGGGCACGGACACCATATATTTT.

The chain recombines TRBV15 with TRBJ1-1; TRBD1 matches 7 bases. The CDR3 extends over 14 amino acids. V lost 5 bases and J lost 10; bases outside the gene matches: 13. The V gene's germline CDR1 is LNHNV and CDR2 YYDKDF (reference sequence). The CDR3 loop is CATSADRRSLGAFF. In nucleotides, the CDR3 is TGTGCCACCAGCGCGGACAGGAGGAGTTTGGGAGCTTTCTTT.